The TCR beta chain under discussion was sequenced for a study of Ad26.COV2.S vaccination and SARS-CoV-2 variants (dated by TCRdb to the early 2020s). Study-wide context: TCRbeta repertoire sequencing was used to assess the specificity and breadth of SARS-CoV-2-reactive T cell receptors after Ad26.COV2.S vaccination. A total of roughly 32 samples were included in the TCR-sequenced set, comprising some 20 Ad26.COV2.S vaccine recipients, 5 placebo recipients and 8 SARS-CoV-2 convalescent individuals. General findings and caveats noted by the study authors: The authors noted that the TCR breadth and depth analyses may have underestimated total T cell responses. Substantial breadth of spike-specific CD8+ and CD4+ T cell responses was reported after vaccination. Spike-specific TCR breadth was higher in Ad26.COV2.S recipients than in placebo recipients (P = 0.0014). Comparable non-spike TCR breadth was observed between vaccine and placebo recipients, consistent with only spike being contained in the vaccine.

Regarding this clone: Its antigen is currently not known. No much larger clone exists at a distance of one base, and base qualities are not known.

The immunoSEQ Assay was the method used to sequence TCRbeta CDR3 regions. After extraction, genomic DNA underwent amplification by bias-controlled multiplex PCR, followed by high-throughput sequencing. The authors' pipeline ran thus. To quantify the absolute abundance of each unique TCRbeta CDR3 region, sequences were collapsed and filtered. T cell fraction was estimated by normalizing TCRbeta template counts to usable DNA, which was measured by amplifying reference genes present in all nucleated cells. Repertoire TCRs were annotated as SARS-CoV-2-specific when V gene, CDR3 amino acid sequence and J gene were exactly matched to a known reactive TCR set. The reference SARS-CoV-2 TCR set was derived from MIRA and filtered for enrichment in COVID-19-positive ImmuneCODE repertoires, a step that removed public or cross-reactive TCRs. Drawing on the MIRA antigens, annotated TCRs were analysed further at the level of specific ORF or position within ORF. Breadth was defined as annotated unique rearrangements over total unique productive rearrangements; depth was the summed frequency of those rearrangements. TCR breadth was compared between groups using two-sided Wilcoxon rank-sum tests. In its TCRdb copy, this immuneACCESS table keeps in-frame sequences only and misses some clones. Where compared with another copy, unresolved V genes explain less than half of these, and the others have no known cause. Clonal size and the V and J genes are those of that table, whereas D and trimming came from the DNA. This sample lists approximately 97,000 clones; over 70% were detected once. The ten largest clones take up roughly a sixth of the sample.

Sample time point, as interpreted from the label and publication: individuals recovered from natural SARS-CoV-2 infection. Material: peripheral blood, obtained after recovery from COVID-19. This receptor was taken from a human donor who had recovered from COVID-19.

This receptor carries the CDR3 CASSPRDRWDNEQFF. The nucleotide sequence is given as TGTGCCAGCAGCCCTCGGGACAGATGGGACAATGAGCAGTTCTTC. The chain uses TRBV7-3 and TRBJ2-1, with TRBD1 matching 7 junction bases. Trimming leaves V shorter by 5 bases and J shorter by 5 bases, with the junction holding 9 bases beyond the gene matches. The CDR3 spans 15 residues, from the cysteine through the phenylalanine. Left in the record is the CDR3 DNA by itself, 45 bases read in frame from the first base. The germline V gene gives CDR1 as SGHTA and CDR2 as FQGTGA. Joined to the reference TRBV7-3 and TRBJ2-1 proteins, this CDR3 gives the full variable domain: GAGVSQTPSNKVTEKGKYVELRCDPISGHTALYWYRQSLGQGPEFLIYFQGTGAADDSGLPNDRFFAVRPEGSVSTLKIQRTERGDSAVYLCASSPRDRWDNEQFFGPGTRLTVL.